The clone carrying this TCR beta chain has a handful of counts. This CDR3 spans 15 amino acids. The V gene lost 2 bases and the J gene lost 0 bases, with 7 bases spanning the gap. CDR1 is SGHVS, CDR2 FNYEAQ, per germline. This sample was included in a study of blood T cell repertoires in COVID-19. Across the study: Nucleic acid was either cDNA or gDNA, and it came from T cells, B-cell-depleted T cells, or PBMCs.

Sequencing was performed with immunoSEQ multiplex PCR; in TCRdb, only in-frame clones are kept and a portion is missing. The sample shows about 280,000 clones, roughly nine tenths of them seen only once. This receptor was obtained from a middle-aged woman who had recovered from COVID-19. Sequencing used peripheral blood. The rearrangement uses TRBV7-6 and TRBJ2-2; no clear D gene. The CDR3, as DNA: TGTGCCAGCAGCTTACAAGGAGCGAACACCGGGGAGCTGTTTTTT. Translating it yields CASSLQGANTGELFF.